These 5 T cell receptor beta chains share one sample of origin, sequenced in a study of OX40 agonist ivuxolimab in advanced cancers. The data were produced by immunoSEQ multiplex PCR, yet TCRdb's version contains in-frame clones alone and is incomplete. The table lists tens of thousands of clones, about 88% of them singletons. Sequenced material: CD4+ or CD8+ T cells sorted from blood, taken in a trial of the OX40 agonist ivuxolimab. The origin of the receptors is an adult with an advanced solid tumor such as melanoma, head and neck, liver or kidney cancer.

This clone showed up just once. The chain combines TRBV12-5 with TRBJ2-7, with a possible D match to TRBD1 (5 bases). Per germline, CDR1 LGHNT and CDR2 FRNRAP. This CDR3 contains 17 residues. V was cut by 2 bases and J by 4 bases, with 21 bases left in between. CDR3 nucleotides: TGTGCTAGTGGTTTGTTAGCTTGGAGACAGAGATATTACGAGCAGTACTTC. It yields the protein CASGLLAWRQRYYEQYF.

The table lists this clone with a count of one. The J gene is TRBJ1-1, the V gene TRBV6-1, with D possibly being TRBD1 (5 bases). Trimming stripped 5 bases from V and 3 bases from J, with 16 bases between. The CDR3 is 15 amino acids. Germline lookup yields CDR1 MNHNS and CDR2 SASEGT. Here the CDR3 DNA reads TGTGCCAGCAGTAGGGGAGCCCGGGGCCACACTGAAGCTTTCTTT. Amino acids: CASSRGARGHTEAFF.

The chain employs TRBV5-1 and TRBJ2-3; D not certain. The CDR3 is 12 amino acids. Germline-derived CDR1 and CDR2 are SGHRS and YFSETQ. V lost 0 bases, J lost 8 bases, and 7 bases lay in between. The CDR3 bases are TGCGCCAGCAGCTTGGAAGTAGGTACGCAGTATTTT. The encoded protein is CASSLEVGTQYF.

Note on this clone: A junction boundary mismatches the germline segment, possibly from a read error. The chain's CDR3 is CASSLALGLRNVETQYF. In nucleotides, the CDR3 is TGTGCTAGCAGCTTAGCCCTGGGCCTCCGGAACGTGGAGACCCAGTACTTC. J is TRBJ2-5 and V is TRBV7-7; the D is unclear. This CDR3 contains 17 residues. Germline assignment: CDR1 SSHAT and CDR2 FNYEAQ (reference sequence).

This chain connects TRBV21-1 to TRBJ2-3; the DNA was not compared with TRBD2, the D call given in the table. TRBV21-1 represents a pseudogene. The CDR3 is 13 residues long. The CDR3 DNA sequence: TGTGCCAGCAGCCCTACGGGGGCAGATACGCAGTATTTT. Protein: CASSPTGADTQYF.